One and the same sample provided the 9 T cell receptor beta chains below, sequenced in a study of shared T cell receptors in the human thymus (dated by TCRdb to the early 2020s). The library was generated by the immunoSEQ multiplex PCR assay. TCRdb obtained this table from immuneACCESS and retained in-frame rearrangements with V and J assigned. These tables miss some clones; where compared with another copy, unresolved V genes account for less than half of the shortfall, and the remainder is unexplained. This sample has more than 300,000 clones in its table, and around 95% of those were observed once. The ten largest clones represent approximately 0.02% of the sample. The sample comprised thymocytes. These receptors were collected from a human donor.

The chain joins TRBV4-3 to TRBJ2-2; tentatively, D is TRBD1 or TRBD2 (5 bases each). The ends were cut back, 1 base at V and 2 bases at J, with 23 bases in the middle. CDR1 and CDR2 (germline): LGHNA, YSLEER. The CDR3 is made up of 20 amino acids. The CDR3 DNA reads TGCGCCAGCAGCCAAGGGGGGTTGGATCATCGCGCGCCCAACACCGGGGAGCTGTTTTTT. Its protein product is CASSQGGLDHRAPNTGELFF.

This chain joins TRBV7-2 and TRBJ1-4; 8 bases fit TRBD1. V dropped 0 bases and J dropped 4; count of bases not matched to a gene: 1. In germline, CDR1 is SGHTA, CDR2 FQGNSA. This CDR3 is built from 15 residues. In nucleotides, the CDR3 is TGTGCCAGCAGCTTAGCACAGGGGGTTAATGAAAAACTGTTTTTT. Protein: CASSLAQGVNEKLFF.

The V call is TRBV5-1, the J call TRBJ1-2, with D possibly being TRBD1 (5 bases). V lost 5 bases, J lost 4 bases, and 9 bases lay in between. In germline, CDR1 is SGHRS, CDR2 YFSETQ. The CDR3 sequence is 12 residues long. Written as DNA, the CDR3 is TGCGCCAGCAGGGGGCAGGGCTATGGCTACACCTTC. As protein: CASRGQGYGYTF.

This chain connects TRBV19 to TRBJ1-1, with D unresolved. This CDR3 comprises 16 residues. Germline assignment: CDR1 LNHDA and CDR2 SQIVND (reference sequence). The germline V and J ends were trimmed by 3 bases and 2 bases, with 16 bases remaining between them. The CDR3 region is CASSMGSGHLNTEAFF. The CDR3 nucleotides read TGTGCCAGTAGTATGGGGTCGGGCCACCTAAACACTGAAGCTTTCTTT.

This clone was observed a single time. The CDR3 protein is CASGIGAEPPNEQFF. The CDR3 DNA is TGTGCCAGCGGAATTGGGGCAGAACCTCCCAATGAGCAGTTCTTC. The chain carries TRBV14 and TRBJ2-1; tentative D call: TRBD1 (5 bases). V was pared by 8 bases and J by 6 bases, with 20 bases between. CDR3 length equals 15 residues. Germline V gene lookup returns CDR1 SGHDN and CDR2 FVKESK.

The chain has TRBV5-6 and TRBJ2-1; 9 bases agree with TRBD2. The junction had 11 bases not matched to a gene; V was cut back by 1 base and J by 9 bases. This CDR3 comprises 16 residues. The germline V gene has CDR1 SGHDT and CDR2 YYEEEE. CDR3 nucleotide sequence: TGTGCCAGCAGCTTGAGTAAGGAACTAGCGGGTGGTGAGCAGTTCTTC. Protein: CASSLSKELAGGEQFF.

The rearrangement joins TRBV29-1 to TRBJ1-2; 11 bases are shared with TRBD1. The CDR3 is made up of 17 amino acids. With V trimmed by 5 bases and J by 5 bases, 16 bases remained unmatched. The germline V gene has CDR1 SQVTM and CDR2 ANQGSEA. In nucleotides, the CDR3 is TGCAGCGTTTCCCTAAGGACAGGGGGCCCTGAACTTTATGGCTACACCTTC. Amino acids: CSVSLRTGGPELYGYTF.

The V and J genes are TRBV11-2 and TRBJ1-1, with D perhaps matching TRBD1 (5 bases). Trimming cost V 2 bases and J 2 bases, with 15 bases left between them. The CDR3 runs to 16 residues. Germline V CDR1 and CDR2: SGHAT, FQNNGV. In DNA form, the CDR3 reads TGTGCCAGCAGCTTATACGGACACCATTCCAACACTGAAGCTTTCTTT. Translating it yields CASSLYGHHSNTEAFF. Full variable domain (rest looked up from reference TRBV11-2 and TRBJ1-1): EAGVAQSPRYKIIEKRQSVAFWCNPISGHATLYWYQQILGQGPKLLIQFQNNGVVDDSQLPKDRFSAERLKGVDSTLKIQPAKLEDSAVYLCASSLYGHHSNTEAFFGQGTRLTVV.

The chain carries TRBV19 and TRBJ2-3; 10 bases are shared with TRBD1. Trimming took 5 bases from V and 3 from J; bases not matched to a gene: 2. Germline V gene sequence: CDR1 LNHDA, CDR2 SQIVND (reference sequence). The CDR3 extends over 14 amino acids. CDR3 sequence reads: CASSPGQGTDTQYF. The CDR3 coding sequence is TGTGCCAGTAGTCCGGGACAGGGGACAGATACGCAGTATTTT.